The rows below give T cell receptor beta chains drawn from one sample of a study of cytomegalovirus exposure and HLA in healthy donors. Method: immunoSEQ multiplex PCR; TCRdb's copy keeps in-frame clones and lacks some. The table has around 170,000 clones, 80% to 85% seen once. Sequenced sample: PBMCs. The receptors were sampled from a man aged 40-49 years in good health and CMV-seropositive. The CDR3 runs from the conserved cysteine through the conserved F or W. The D gene is left open where the match is weak. Part of the rows lack a size; the others show once, few, many or a class for expanded clones.

-,TRBV6-1,TRBD1,TRBJ2-7,TGTGCCAGCAGTGAAGCGGGGACAGGGGCCTACGAGCAGTACTTC,CASSEAGTGAYEQYF
-,TRBV7-9,TRBD2,TRBJ2-1,TGTGCCAGCAGCCGATCCCGGGGGGGTACTGACAATGAGCAGTTCTTC,CASSRSRGGTDNEQFF
-,TRBV7-9,-,TRBJ1-1,TGTGCCAGCAGCACGCGACAGATCCGGGACACTGAAGCTTTCTTT,CASSTRQIRDTEAFF
-,TRBV6-6,TRBD2,TRBJ2-7,TGTGCCAGCAGTCGGACTAGCGGGGTAAGCTCCTACGAGCAGTACTTC,CASSRTSGVSSYEQYF
once,TRBV30,TRBD1,TRBJ1-3,TGTGCCTGGCAGACAGGGGGCGGAAACACCATATATTTT,CAWQTGGGNTIYF
-,TRBV4-1,TRBD2,TRBJ2-1,TGCGCCAGCAGCCCCGGGCTAGCGGGGGGGCTCTCCTACAATGAGCAGTTCTTC,CASSPGLAGGLSYNEQFF
-,TRBV5-1,-,TRBJ1-5,TGCGCCAGCAGCTCTGGAGTAGGATACGAACAGCCCCAGCATTTT,CASSSGVGYEQPQHF
-,TRBV5-4,TRBD1,TRBJ1-1,TGTGCCAGCAGATTAAAGGGGGCCGAGACTGAAGCTTTCTTT,CASRLKGAETEAFF
-,TRBV19,-,TRBJ2-3,TGTGCCAGTAGTCGGAGGGGGCTGGCAGATACGCAGTATTTT,CASSRRGLADTQYF
-,TRBV27,TRBD1,TRBJ1-1,TGTGCCAGCAGTTTACCAGGACAGGGGGCGGGCACTGAAGCTTTCTTT,CASSLPGQGAGTEAFF
few,TRBV6-5,-,TRBJ1-5,TGTGCCAGCAGATCTACAGGGAATCAGCCCCAGCATTTT,CASRSTGNQPQHF
-,TRBV5-8,TRBD2,TRBJ2-1,TGTGCCAGCTCCTGGGGACTAGCGGGGGAGCAGTTCTTC,CASSWGLAGEQFF
few,TRBV15,TRBD2,TRBJ2-1,TGTGCCACCAGAGCCTTAGCGGGCCCCTACAATGAGCAGTTCTTC,CATRALAGPYNEQFF
-,TRBV18,TRBD1,TRBJ2-1,TGTGCCAGCTCACAGGGACAGGGGGGAAATGAGCAGTTCTTC,CASSQGQGGNEQFF
-,TRBV9,-,TRBJ2-6,TGTGCCAGCCGGGGGGCCGGGGCCAACGTCCTGACTTTC,CASRGAGANVLTF
-,TRBV27,-,TRBJ2-6,TGTGCCAGCAGTTTAGGGAACAGGGCTCTTGGGGCCAACGTCCTGACTTTC,CASSLGNRALGANVLTF
-,TRBV7-9,-,TRBJ1-4,TGTGCCAGTTCAAACAGGGCCACTAATGAAAAACTGTTTTTT,CASSNRATNEKLFF
-,TRBV7-2,TRBD1,TRBJ1-3,TGTGCCAGCGGCATCGTCGGGACAGGGTCCGGAAACACCATATATTTT,CASGIVGTGSGNTIYF
-,TRBV7-2,-,TRBJ1-5,TGTGCCAGCAGCTTAGTTGCAGGGGAGAATCAGCCCCAGCATTTT,CASSLVAGENQPQHF
-,TRBV5-1,-,TRBJ2-7,TGCGCCAGCAGCTTGACAGGGTACGAGCAGTACTTC,CASSLTGYEQYF
-,TRBV7-9,TRBD1,TRBJ2-5,TGTGCCAGCAGCTCCTGGACAGGACAAGAGACCCAGTACTTC,CASSSWTGQETQYF
-,TRBV7-2,-,TRBJ2-3,TGTGCCAGCAGCTTAAGCTTCACAGATACGCAGTATTTT,CASSLSFTDTQYF
-,TRBV7-8,TRBD1,TRBJ1-2,TGTGCCAGCAGCCCGCGGCTGGGACAGCAGAACTATGGCTACACCTTC,CASSPRLGQQNYGYTF
-,TRBV27,TRBD1,TRBJ2-5,TGTGCCAGCACCCTTTATCAGGGGGCGGAGACCCAGTACTTC,CASTLYQGAETQYF
few,TRBV5-1,-,TRBJ2-6,TGCGCCAGCAGCTTGCAACAACCCTCTGGGGCCAACGTCCTGACTTTC,CASSLQQPSGANVLTF
-,TRBV7-9,-,TRBJ1-2,TGTGCCAGCAGCTTCAGCCAGGGACTTGGACATGGCTACACCTTC,CASSFSQGLGHGYTF
once,TRBV14,TRBD2,TRBJ2-5,TGTGCCAGCAGCCAAGACCATGGCACTAGCGGGGGGGCCGGGGAGAAAGAGACCCAGTACTTC,CASSQDHGTSGGAGEKETQYF
once,TRBV2,TRBD1,TRBJ1-5,TGTGCCAGCAGCGACGGACAGGGGGTGGCCCAGCATTTT,CASSDGQGVAQHF
-,TRBV4-3,-,TRBJ1-1,TGCGCCAGCAGCCAAGATTCTGGGGGGTACACTGAAGCTTTCTTT,CASSQDSGGYTEAFF
once,TRBV6-5,-,TRBJ2-3,TGTGCCAGCAGTTACGGGGGGAATACGCAGTATTTT,CASSYGGNTQYF
once,TRBV30,-,TRBJ2-7,TGTGCCTGGAGTGTAGGGGGTCGGCAGACTAATCCCTACGAGCAGTACTTC,CAWSVGGRQTNPYEQYF
-,TRBV7-8,TRBD1,TRBJ1-1,TGTGCCAGCAGCTTAAATCCAGGGGGTGGAGGGGACACTGAAGCTTTCTTT,CASSLNPGGGGDTEAFF
few,TRBV18,TRBD1,TRBJ1-1,TGTGCCAGCTCACCAACGAGACAGGGCAACACTGAAGCTTTCTTT,CASSPTRQGNTEAFF
-,TRBV4-2,TRBD1,TRBJ2-7,TGTGCCAGCACCCCCGGGACAGGGAGCTCCTACGAGCAGTACTTC,CASTPGTGSSYEQYF
few,TRBV5-4,TRBD1,TRBJ2-3,TGTGCCAGCAGCTGGAGGGACAGGGGGACCACAGATACGCAGTATTTT,CASSWRDRGTTDTQYF
-,TRBV27,TRBD2,TRBJ2-1,TGTGCCAGCAGTCTGGGACTAGTCCCCTACAATGAGCAGTTCTTC,CASSLGLVPYNEQFF
-,TRBV13,TRBD2,TRBJ2-3,TGTGCCAGCAGCGCCCGCTCAAGCGGGGCCAACACAGATACGCAGTATTTT,CASSARSSGANTDTQYF
-,TRBV6-5,-,TRBJ2-1,TGTGCCAGCAGTTTCTATTGGACTGAAAATGAGCAGTTCTTC,CASSFYWTENEQFF
-,TRBV15,TRBD1,TRBJ2-7,TGTGCCACCAGCAAAAGACAGGGGGGTTTAGCGGAGGGCGAGCAGTACTTC,CATSKRQGGLAEGEQYF
-,TRBV6-5,-,TRBJ2-7,TGTGCCAGCGAAAGAACAGGGTACGAGCAGTACTTC,CASERTGYEQYF
-,TRBV9,-,TRBJ2-1,TGTGCCAGCGCCCTGGGAGTGGGGGGGCCAAGCTCCTACAATGAGCAGTTCTTC,CASALGVGGPSSYNEQFF
few,TRBV5-5,-,TRBJ1-1,TGTGCCAGCAGCCCGTTCCGGAGAATGAACACTGAAGCTTTCTTT,CASSPFRRMNTEAFF
-,TRBV29-1,TRBD2,TRBJ2-1,TGCAGCGTTCAAGGCGGGGGGAGGAATGAGCAGTTCTTC,CSVQGGGRNEQFF
-,TRBV5-4,TRBD1,TRBJ2-6,TGTGCCAGCAGCTTGGTGACAGGGGGTGGGTCTGGGGCCAACGTCCTGACTTTC,CASSLVTGGGSGANVLTF
-,TRBV5-1,-,TRBJ2-7,TGCGCCAGCAGCTTGGCGGCAGGGGACTACGAGCAGTACTTC,CASSLAAGDYEQYF